This T cell receptor (beta chain) appears in the sequencing data of a study of blood T cell repertoires in COVID-19. Study background: Italy, Spain and the United States were the sources of the convalescent and acute COVID-19 samples. Sources were T cells, B-cell-depleted T cells, or PBMCs; the material itself was cDNA or gDNA.

The CDR3 extends over 14 amino acids. The V gene end was trimmed by 2 bases and the J gene end by 6 bases; junction bases not matched to a gene: 1. The V gene's germline CDR1 is MNHNS and CDR2 SASEGT. Original processing methods: For nucleated cells, counts were estimated from reference gene primer amplification. Assay: immunoSEQ multiplex PCR; the TCRdb copy retains only in-frame clones and omits some. V and J calls and clone size are those listed in that table; D and trimming were worked out from the DNA. The sample has roughly 250,000 clones, approximately 79% seen once. The sequence derives from a woman between 35 and 50 years old with active or convalescent COVID-19. The sample comprised peripheral blood. J is TRBJ2-1 and V is TRBV6-1; 10 bases line up with TRBD2. The CDR3 reads CASSELAGVNEQFF. CDR3 sequence (DNA): TGTGCCAGCAGTGAACTAGCGGGGGTCAATGAGCAGTTCTTC.